The 13 T cell receptor beta chains reported below all come from one sample, sequenced in a study of glioma-infiltrating T cells after dendritic cell vaccination. Some clones are missing from TCRdb's copy, which holds only in-frame ones; the method was immunoSEQ multiplex PCR. The table records 20,000 to 25,000 clones, 60% to 85% of them present only once. The sequencing used blood, collected before dendritic cell vaccination. The receptors shown here come from a human donor with glioblastoma.

In DNA, the CDR3 is TGCGCCAGCAGCCAAGATAAGAGCTCCTACAATGAGCAGTTCTTC. Translated, it gives CASSQDKSSYNEQFF. J is TRBJ2-1 and V is TRBV4-3; D is undetermined. The CDR3 is made up of 15 amino acids. The V end lost 0 bases, the J end lost 0 bases, and 6 bases lay between the germline ends. Germline V lookup: CDR1 LGHNA, CDR2 YSLEER.

The rearrangement links TRBV29-1 to TRBJ2-3; weak D call: TRBD2 (5 bases). The CDR3 extends over 17 amino acids. V dropped 1 base and J dropped 2 bases, with 19 bases sitting between them. Germline V lookup: CDR1 SQVTM, CDR2 ANQGSEA. The CDR3 protein is CSVEVEALGLYTDTQYF. In DNA, the CDR3 is TGCAGCGTTGAAGTCGAAGCACTAGGCCTATACACAGATACGCAGTATTTT.

This clone appeared a single time. V is TRBV7-2 and J is TRBJ2-7; 11 bases line up with TRBD2. The germline V gene has CDR1 SGHTA and CDR2 FQGNSA. This CDR3 spans 16 amino acids. The V gene end was trimmed by 1 base and the J gene end by 2 bases; junction bases not matched to a gene: 4. The CDR3 region is CASSLVAGGFAYEQYF. The CDR3 DNA is TGTGCCAGCAGCTTAGTAGCGGGAGGGTTCGCCTACGAGCAGTACTTC.

V is TRBV7-3 and J is TRBJ2-1; D is uncertain. Germline CDR1 reads SGHTA; CDR2 reads FQGTGA. The V and J ends lost 4 bases and 0 bases respectively, with 13 bases between them. The CDR3 contains 16 residues. CDR3 DNA sequence: TGTGCCAGCAGCTCTCGCGGTGAGAGCTCCTACAATGAGCAGTTCTTC. Amino acids: CASSSRGESSYNEQFF.

With regard to this clone: Germline and junction disagree at one end, which may indicate a read error. The chain joins TRBV7-9 to TRBJ2-7, with a possible D match to TRBD1 (5 bases). CDR3 length: 15 amino acids. From germline, CDR1 is SEHNR and CDR2 FQNEAQ (reference sequence). CDR3 bases: TGTGCCAGCAGTTTAGGTACAGGCCCGTCGAGGGAGCAGTACTTC. Translating gives CASSLGTGPSREQYF.

The chain carries TRBV4-3 and TRBJ2-3; TRBD2 aligns across 12 bases. V shed 0 bases and J 6 bases; nucleotides not matched to a gene: 10. Germline V gives CDR1 LGHNA, CDR2 YSLEER. The CDR3 contains 18 residues. DNA of the CDR3: TGCGCCAGCAGCCAAGAGCGGTTGACTAGCGGGAGTCCGGATACGCAGTATTTT. Protein: CASSQERLTSGSPDTQYF.

V is TRBV23-1 and J is TRBJ2-5; 7 nucleotides line up with TRBD2. TRBV23-1 is identified as an open reading frame with a role that is uncertain. J lost 5 bases, V lost 2 bases, and 11 bases had no gene match. This CDR3 region has 16 residues. CDR3 nucleotide sequence: TGCGCCAGCAGTCAAAGAGTGGGCGGGAGCGGGGAGACCCAGTACTTC. This sequence encodes CASSQRVGGSGETQYF.

The genes are TRBV7-2 and TRBJ1-1; no reliable D call. This CDR3 is 12 amino acids long. Germline lookup yields CDR1 SGHTA and CDR2 FQGNSA. The V gene lost 1 base and the J gene lost 11 bases, with 11 bases spanning the gap. CDR3 in DNA: TGTGCCAGCAGCTTAGAGGTGGAGCAGGCTTTCTTT. Protein: CASSLEVEQAFF.

The rearrangement joins TRBV4-2 to TRBJ2-3; 8 bases are shared with TRBD2. Germline V gene data show CDR1 as LGHNA and CDR2 as YNFKEQ. The CDR3 is made up of 14 amino acids. Trimming removed 5 bases from V and 3 bases from J; junction bases left unmatched: 4. CDR3 region: CASSTGLGTDTQYF. The CDR3 DNA follows: TGTGCCAGCAGCACGGGACTAGGGACAGATACGCAGTATTTT.

This chain joins TRBV5-1 and TRBJ1-4; TRBD1 agrees at 7 bases. CDR1 and CDR2 from the germline V gene are SGHRS and YFSETQ. The CDR3 consists of 15 residues. V lost 3 bases, J lost 4 bases, and 6 bases stayed unmatched. This CDR3 reads CASSSGQVFNEKLFF. The CDR3 coding sequence is TGCGCCAGCAGCTCCGGACAGGTTTTTAATGAAAAACTGTTTTTT.

CDR3 sequence reads: CASSPNSLTGGTGELFF. The CDR3 DNA follows: TGTGCCAGCAGCCCTAATTCGTTAACGGGAGGGACCGGGGAGCTGTTTTTT. This chain links TRBV7-9 with TRBJ2-2; TRBD2 aligns across 8 bases. The CDR3 loop spans 17 amino acids. The V and J ends lost 5 bases and 5 bases, in that order; junction bases with no gene match: 13. CDR1 is SEHNR, CDR2 FQNEAQ, per germline (reference sequence).

This clone was seen a single time. The chain links TRBV19 to TRBJ2-7; 8 nucleotides match TRBD1. Germline CDR1 is LNHDA and CDR2 is SQIVND (reference sequence). Germline trimming cut 5 bases from V and 6 bases from J; bases unmatched to any gene: 6. The CDR3 extends over 13 amino acids. This CDR3 reads CASSSDREGEQYF. The CDR3, as DNA: TGTGCCAGTAGTTCGGACAGGGAAGGCGAGCAGTACTTC.

V usage is TRBV28 and J usage is TRBJ2-7; 8 bases line up with TRBD2. The CDR3 has 18 residues. Per the germline V gene, CDR1 is MDHEN and CDR2 is SYDVKM. The junction had 19 bases not matched to a gene; V was cut back by 8 bases and J by 1 base. CDR3 DNA sequence: TGTGCCAGCGCCAAAATGGCGGGGGGACTTATCCGATCCTACGAGCAGTACTTC. It yields the protein CASAKMAGGLIRSYEQYF.